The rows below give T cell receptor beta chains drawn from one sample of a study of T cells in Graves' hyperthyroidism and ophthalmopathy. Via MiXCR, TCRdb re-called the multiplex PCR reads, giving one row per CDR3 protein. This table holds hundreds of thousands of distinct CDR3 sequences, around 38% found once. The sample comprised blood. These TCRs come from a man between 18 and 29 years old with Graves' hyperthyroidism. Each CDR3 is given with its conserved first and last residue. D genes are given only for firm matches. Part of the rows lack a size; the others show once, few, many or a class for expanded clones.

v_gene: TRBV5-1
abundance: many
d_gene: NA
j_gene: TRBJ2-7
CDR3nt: TGTGCCAGCAGCCCCCCGGGCCGCTCCTACGAGCAGTACTTC
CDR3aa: CASSPPGRSYEQYF

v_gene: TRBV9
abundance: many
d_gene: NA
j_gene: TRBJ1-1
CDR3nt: TGTGCCAGCAGCGTAGGAGGACGGAGTGAAGCTTTCTTT
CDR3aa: CASSVGGRSEAFF

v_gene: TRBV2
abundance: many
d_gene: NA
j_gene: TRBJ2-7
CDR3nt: TGTGCCAGCAAAGGGGATGGGTACGAGCAGTACTTC
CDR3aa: CASKGDGYEQYF

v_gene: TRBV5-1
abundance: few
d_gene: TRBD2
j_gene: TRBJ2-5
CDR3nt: TGCGCCAGCAGCTTGGGTGCTTTAGCGGGAGAAGAGACCCAGTACTTC
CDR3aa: CASSLGALAGEETQYF

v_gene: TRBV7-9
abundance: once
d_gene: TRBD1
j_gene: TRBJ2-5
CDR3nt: TGTGCCAGCAGCTCCCTGGGACAGCGATTACAAGAGACCCAGTACTTC
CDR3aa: CASSSLGQRLQETQYF

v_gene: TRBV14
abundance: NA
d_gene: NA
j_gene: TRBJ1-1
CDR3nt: TGTGCCAGCAGCCAAGCCAGGGTCAAGGCTTTCTTT
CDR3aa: CASSQARVKAFF

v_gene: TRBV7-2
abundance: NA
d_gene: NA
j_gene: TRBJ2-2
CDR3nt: TGTGCCAGCAGCCCCTCAGGGCTAGCGACGAACACCGGGGAGCTGTTTTTT
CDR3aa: CASSPSGLATNTGELFF

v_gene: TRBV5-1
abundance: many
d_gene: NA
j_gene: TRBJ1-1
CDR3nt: TGCGCCAGCAGCTTGCCCCCGATCACTGAAGCTTTCTTT
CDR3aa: CASSLPPITEAFF

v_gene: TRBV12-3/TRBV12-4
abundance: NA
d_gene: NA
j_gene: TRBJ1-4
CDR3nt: TGTGCCAGCAGCGAACATAGTACAGGGCGGAGTGAAAAACTGTTTTTT
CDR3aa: CASSEHSTGRSEKLFF

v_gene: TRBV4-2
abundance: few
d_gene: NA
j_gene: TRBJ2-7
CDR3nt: TGTGCCAGCAGCCAAGGGACAGAATTTTCCTACGAGCAGTACTTC
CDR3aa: CASSQGTEFSYEQYF

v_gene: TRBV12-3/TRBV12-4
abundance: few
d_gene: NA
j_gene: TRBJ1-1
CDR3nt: TGTGCCAGCAACCCCGCAGTCGGCACTGAAGCTTTCTTT
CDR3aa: CASNPAVGTEAFF

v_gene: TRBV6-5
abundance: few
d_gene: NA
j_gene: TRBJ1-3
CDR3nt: TGTGCCAGCAGCAGCCTTATCGGCTCTGGAAACACCATATATTTT
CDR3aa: CASSSLIGSGNTIYF

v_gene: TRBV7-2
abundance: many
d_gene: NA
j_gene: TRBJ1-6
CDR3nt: TGTGCCAGCAGCCCTTATAATTCACCCCTCCACTTT
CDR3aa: CASSPYNSPLHF

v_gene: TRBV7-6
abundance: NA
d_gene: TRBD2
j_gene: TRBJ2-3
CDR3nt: TGTGCCAGCAGCCGACGGACTAGCGGGGTCACAGATACGCAGTATTTT
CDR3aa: CASSRRTSGVTDTQYF

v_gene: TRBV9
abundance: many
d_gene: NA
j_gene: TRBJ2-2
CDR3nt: TGTGCCAGCAGCGAGGGGGGCACCGGGGAGCTGTTTTTT
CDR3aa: CASSEGGTGELFF

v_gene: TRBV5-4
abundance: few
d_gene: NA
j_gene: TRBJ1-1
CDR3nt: TGTGCCAGCAGCTTGGCGGGAGTTTGGAACACTGAAGCTTTCTTT
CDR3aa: CASSLAGVWNTEAFF

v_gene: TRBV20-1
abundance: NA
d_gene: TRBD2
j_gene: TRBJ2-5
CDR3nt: TGCAGTGCTGAGGGGCGGGGGTACGGCGAGACCCAGTACTTC
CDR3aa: CSAEGRGYGETQYF

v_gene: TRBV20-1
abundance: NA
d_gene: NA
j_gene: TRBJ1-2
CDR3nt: TGCAGTGCTAGAACAGGGATGGACTATGGCTACACCTTC
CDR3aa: CSARTGMDYGYTF

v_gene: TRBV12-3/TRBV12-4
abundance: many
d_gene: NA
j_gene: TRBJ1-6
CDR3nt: TGTGCCAGCACCCCCGGCGGGGGGCGTAGCTCACCCCTCCACTTT
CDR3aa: CASTPGGGRSSPLHF

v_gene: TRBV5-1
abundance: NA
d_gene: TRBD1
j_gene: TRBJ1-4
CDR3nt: TGCGCCAGCAGCTTACAGGGGGCTGCTTATGAAAAACTGTTTTTT
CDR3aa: CASSLQGAAYEKLFF

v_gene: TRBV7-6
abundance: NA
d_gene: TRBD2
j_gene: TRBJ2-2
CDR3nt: TGTGCCAGCAGCCACACGGGGGGGGAAGCTGTTTTT
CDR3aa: CASSHTGGEAVF

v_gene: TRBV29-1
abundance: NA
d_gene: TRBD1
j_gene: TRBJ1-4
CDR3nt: TGCAGCGTTCATCCGGGACAGGGGAATGAAAAACTGTTTTTT
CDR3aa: CSVHPGQGNEKLFF

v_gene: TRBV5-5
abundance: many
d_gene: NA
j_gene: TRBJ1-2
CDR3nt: TGTGCCAGCAGTTCATCAGGAGGCTATGGCTACACCTTC
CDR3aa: CASSSSGGYGYTF

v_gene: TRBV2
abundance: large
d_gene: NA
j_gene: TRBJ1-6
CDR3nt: TGTGCCAGCCCCTACGAGGGGCCGAATTCACCCCTCCACTTT
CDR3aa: CASPYEGPNSPLHF

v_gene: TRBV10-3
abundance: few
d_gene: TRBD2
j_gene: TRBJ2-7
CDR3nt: TGTGCCATTAGGGCTAGCGGGGTCTACGAGCAGTACTTC
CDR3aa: CAIRASGVYEQYF

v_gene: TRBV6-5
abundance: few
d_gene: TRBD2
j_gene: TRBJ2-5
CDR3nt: TGTGCCAGCAGTGGTCCGGGACTAGCGGGGGGTGTGGTAGGGACCCAGTACTTC
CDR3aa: CASSGPGLAGGVVGTQYF

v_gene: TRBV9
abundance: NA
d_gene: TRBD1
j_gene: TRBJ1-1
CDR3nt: TGTGCCAGCAGCCAAGCATTTAGGGGGCGAGGCACTGAAGCTTTCTTT
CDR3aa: CASSQAFRGRGTEAFF

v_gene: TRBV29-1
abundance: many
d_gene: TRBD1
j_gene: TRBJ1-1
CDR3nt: TGCAGCGTCGATAGGACAGGGCTGGGCACTGAAGCTTTCTTT
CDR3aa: CSVDRTGLGTEAFF

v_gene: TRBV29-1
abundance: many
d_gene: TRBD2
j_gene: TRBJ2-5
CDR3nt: TGCAGCGCTGGGACTACCCAAGAGACCCAGTACTTC
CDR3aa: CSAGTTQETQYF

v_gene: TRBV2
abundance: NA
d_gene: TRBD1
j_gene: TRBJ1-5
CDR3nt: TGTGCCAGCAGTGAATCGGCAGGGACAGACCTTAGCTATCAGCCCCAGCATTTT
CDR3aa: CASSESAGTDLSYQPQHF

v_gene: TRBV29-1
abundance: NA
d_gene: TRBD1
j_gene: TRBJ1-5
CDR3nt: TGCAGCGTTGGGGACAGAAAGGGTCAGCCCCAGCATTTT
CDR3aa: CSVGDRKGQPQHF

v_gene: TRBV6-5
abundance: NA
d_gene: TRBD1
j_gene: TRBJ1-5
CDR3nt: TGTGCCAGCAGAACGGGACAGGTGAATCAGCCCCAGCATTTT
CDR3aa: CASRTGQVNQPQHF

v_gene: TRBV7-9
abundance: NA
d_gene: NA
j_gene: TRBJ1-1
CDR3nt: TGTGCCAGCAGCTTACGACCTCTCCTAGAAGCTTTCTTT
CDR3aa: CASSLRPLLEAFF

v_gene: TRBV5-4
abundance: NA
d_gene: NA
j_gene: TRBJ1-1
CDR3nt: TGTGCCAGCCGGGCCGCCATGGACACTGAAGCTTTCTTT
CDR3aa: CASRAAMDTEAFF

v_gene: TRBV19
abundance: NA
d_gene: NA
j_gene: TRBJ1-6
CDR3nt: TGTGCCAGTAAGAAGGGGGATAATTCACCCCTCCACTTT
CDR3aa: CASKKGDNSPLHF

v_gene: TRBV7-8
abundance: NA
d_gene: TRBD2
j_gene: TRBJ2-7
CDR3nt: TGTGCCAGCAGCTTATTGGGACTAGCTTACGAGCAGTACTTC
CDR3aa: CASSLLGLAYEQYF

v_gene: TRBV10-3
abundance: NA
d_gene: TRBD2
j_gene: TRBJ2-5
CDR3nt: TGTGCCAGCAGCAGACTAGCGAGAGGCCAAGAGACCCAGTACTTC
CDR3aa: CASSRLARGQETQYF

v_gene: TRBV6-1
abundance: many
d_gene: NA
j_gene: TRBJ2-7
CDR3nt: TGTGCCAGCAGTGGAACAGACCTCTACGAGCAGTACTTC
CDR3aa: CASSGTDLYEQYF

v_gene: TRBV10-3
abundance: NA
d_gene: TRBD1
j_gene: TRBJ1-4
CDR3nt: TGTGCCAGCAGTTCCGGGGACAGGGGAAGGGGTGAAAAACTGTTTTTT
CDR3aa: CASSSGDRGRGEKLFF

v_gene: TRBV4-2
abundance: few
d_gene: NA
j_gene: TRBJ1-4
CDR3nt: TGTGCCAGCAGCCAAGATCGACAGAAGAATGAAAAACTGTTTTTT
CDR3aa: CASSQDRQKNEKLFF

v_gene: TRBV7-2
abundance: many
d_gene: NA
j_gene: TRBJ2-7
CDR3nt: TGTGCCAGCAGCTTCGGCCCCGAGCAGTACTTC
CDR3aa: CASSFGPEQYF

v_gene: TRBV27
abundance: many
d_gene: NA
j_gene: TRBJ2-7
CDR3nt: TGTGCCAGCAGTCAAGGCCCGGCGCGGAAGCCCTACGAGCAGTACTTC
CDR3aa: CASSQGPARKPYEQYF

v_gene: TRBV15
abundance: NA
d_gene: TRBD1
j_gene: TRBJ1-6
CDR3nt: TGTGCCACCAGCACAGTACAGGGGGCAGGTTCACCCCTCCACTTT
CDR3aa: CATSTVQGAGSPLHF

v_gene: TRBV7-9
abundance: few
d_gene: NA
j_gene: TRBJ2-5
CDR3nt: TGTGCCAGCAGCGGAGTTGACAGATCCCCGTACCAAGAGACCCAGTACTTC
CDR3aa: CASSGVDRSPYQETQYF

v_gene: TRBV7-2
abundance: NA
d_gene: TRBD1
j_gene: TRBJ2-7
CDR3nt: TGTGCCAGCAGCTTCCGACAGGGGACGGGGGAGCAGTACTTC
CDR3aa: CASSFRQGTGEQYF

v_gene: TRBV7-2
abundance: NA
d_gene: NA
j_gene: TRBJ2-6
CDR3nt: TGTGCCAGCAGCCTCCACCCCGGGTCAGGGTGGGGGGTCCTGACTTTC
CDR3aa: CASSLHPGSGWGVLTF

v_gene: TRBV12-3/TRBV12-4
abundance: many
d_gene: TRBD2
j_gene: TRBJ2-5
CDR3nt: TGTGCCAGCAGCCGAGGGACTAGCGGGCGGGAGACCCAGTACTTC
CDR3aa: CASSRGTSGRETQYF

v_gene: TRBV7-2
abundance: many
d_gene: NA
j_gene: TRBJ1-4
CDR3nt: TGTGCCAGCAGCTTTGGTTCAGCCCTCAATGAAAAACTGTTTTTT
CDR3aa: CASSFGSALNEKLFF

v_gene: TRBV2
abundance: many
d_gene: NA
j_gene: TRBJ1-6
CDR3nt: TGTGCCAGCAGTGAATGGGGCTCCTATAATTCACCCCTCCACTTT
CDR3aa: CASSEWGSYNSPLHF

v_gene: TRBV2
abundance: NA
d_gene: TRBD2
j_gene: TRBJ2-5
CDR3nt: TGTGCCAGCGGTGAAGGGCTAGCGGGGGGCCAAGAGACCCAGTACTTC
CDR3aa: CASGEGLAGGQETQYF

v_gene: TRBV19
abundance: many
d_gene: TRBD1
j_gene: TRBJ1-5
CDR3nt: TGTGCCAGTAGTGCCGCAGGGGGCGAATATCAGCCCCAGCATTTT
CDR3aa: CASSAAGGEYQPQHF

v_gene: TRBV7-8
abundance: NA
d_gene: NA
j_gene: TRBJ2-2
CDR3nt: TGTGCCAGCAGCTTAACCGGGCCCCACAGGGGGGAGCTGTTTTTT
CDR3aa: CASSLTGPHRGELFF

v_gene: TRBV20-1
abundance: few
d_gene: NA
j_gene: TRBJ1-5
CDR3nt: TGCAGTGCTAGACGACAGGTGGGACAGCCCCAGCATTTT
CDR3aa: CSARRQVGQPQHF